Described below is a single T cell receptor beta chain sequence and its context. Its antigen remains unknown. The CDR3 extends over 21 amino acids. Trimming cost V 4 bases and J 3 bases, with 31 bases left between them. From germline, CDR1 is SNHLY and CDR2 FYNNEI. This sample was included in a study of T-cell reconstitution after alpha-beta-depleted transplantation in children. Findings and caveats of the study: Two months or so post-transplant, alpha-beta T cells reportedly derived from several hundred expanded graft clones. At the one-year point after transplant, T-cell counts and TCRbeta diversity were found to come mostly from T cells that had been newly produced. Surviving recipient cells, namely T cells and thymic progenitors, were the source of high day-60 TCRbeta diversity in some patients.

Preparation of the TCRbeta library used unique molecular identifiers. TCRdb recomputed calls from the PCR reads with MiXCR, one row per CDR3 protein. Counted here are 500,000 or so distinct CDR3 sequences, about an eighth occurring once; the ten biggest clones make up 12% to 15%. The V call is TRBV2, the J call TRBJ2-1, with D maybe TRBD2 (6 bases). This TCR was sampled from a female patient aged 2 to 10 who had a stem cell transplant for aplastic anemia, so the T cells may come from the graft donor. Source: PBMCs, mostly from graft donor cells, taken 180 days after TCRalphabeta/CD19-depleted stem cell transplant. The CDR3: CASSGGTFKGIRDLRYNEQFF. In nucleotides, the CDR3 is TGTGCCAGCAGTGGGGGGACGTTTAAGGGGATCCGGGACTTACGCTACAATGAGCAGTTCTTC.